The present entry profiles one T cell receptor beta chain with its context. Its cognate antigen is unknown. The sample comes from a study of cytomegalovirus exposure and HLA in healthy donors. Whole-study results and caveats: A later analysis showed that HLA-associated TCR beta chains had undergone more clonal expansion than equally common others. A later analysis linked a missense variant in DCLRE1C to the trimming of TCR beta V and J genes. Beyond CMV serostatus, there was no information to go on about immune exposure.

V was cut by 3 bases and J by 3 bases, with 12 bases left in between. Germline CDR1 and CDR2: SGHRS and YFSETQ. CDR3 length: 14 residues. Vbeta (60) and Jbeta (13) primers were used in the PCR. Data came from immunoSEQ multiplex PCR; TCRdb stores just in-frame clones and leaves some out. The table includes about 160,000 clones, 80% detected once. This chain links TRBV5-1 with TRBJ1-2, with D perhaps matching TRBD1 (5 bases). The source of this sequence is a man between 18 and 29 years old in good health and CMV-seropositive. Sequencing was carried out using PBMCs. CDR3 bases: TGCGCCAGCAGCTGGGGGGATAGCGACTATGGCTACACCTTC. It encodes CASSWGDSDYGYTF. The full variable domain, in which reference TRBV5-1 and TRBJ1-2 provide the parts outside the CDR3, is KAGVTQTPRYLIKTRGQQVTLSCSPISGHRSVSWYQQTPGQGLQFLFEYFSETQRNKGNFPGRFSGRQFSNSRSEMNVSTLELGDSALYLCASSWGDSDYGYTFGSGTRLTVV.